This is a list of T cell receptor beta chains from one sample in a study of T cells in pancreatic ductal adenocarcinoma. Libraries were prepared by immunoSEQ multiplex PCR; TCRdb keeps only in-frame clonotypes and omits some of them. The data show roughly 100,000 clones, 90% to 95% seen once. The sample taken for sequencing was PBMCs. These TCRs come from a human donor with pancreatic ductal adenocarcinoma. Each CDR3 is given with its conserved first and last residue. A D gene is named only where the DNA matches it firmly. Clone size appears in some rows only: once, few, many, or a class for an expanded clone.

TRBV5-1,TRBD1,TRBJ1-2,NA,CASSFGQGNYGYTF,TGCGCCAGCAGCTTCGGACAGGGGAACTATGGCTACACCTTC
TRBV5-1,NA,TRBJ1-4,once,CASSLAGNEKLFF,TGCGCCAGCAGCTTGGCAGGAAATGAAAAACTGTTTTTT
TRBV28,NA,TRBJ1-1,NA,CASSLLGARDLEAFF,TGTGCCAGCAGTTTACTAGGGGCCAGAGACCTTGAAGCTTTCTTT
TRBV5-1,TRBD2,TRBJ2-3,few,CASSPRGDTQYF,TGCGCCAGCAGCCCGCGGGGGGATACGCAGTATTTT
TRBV5-1,NA,TRBJ2-1,NA,CASSFNGESSYNEQFF,TGCGCCAGCAGCTTTAACGGGGAAAGCTCCTACAATGAGCAGTTCTTC
TRBV4-1,NA,TRBJ2-3,NA,CASSQGQPTDTQYF,TGCGCCAGCAGCCAAGGGCAACCCACAGATACGCAGTATTTT
TRBV29-1,NA,TRBJ2-2,once,CSAARMFDGELFF,TGCAGCGCCGCGCGGATGTTCGACGGGGAGCTGTTTTTT
TRBV7-7,TRBD1,TRBJ2-2,NA,CASSSRTGVNTGELFF,TGTGCCAGCAGCTCGAGGACAGGGGTGAACACCGGGGAGCTGTTTTTT
TRBV7-2,TRBD2,TRBJ2-7,NA,CASSVTSAEAYEQYF,TGTGCCAGCAGCGTCACTAGCGCGGAGGCTTACGAGCAGTACTTC
TRBV5-1,TRBD1,TRBJ1-4,NA,CASSTGQGGTNEKLFF,TGCGCCAGCAGCACCGGACAGGGGGGAACTAATGAAAAACTGTTTTTT
TRBV6-5,TRBD2,TRBJ2-2,NA,CASSYTTSADTGELFF,TGTGCCAGCAGTTACACGACTAGCGCGGACACCGGGGAGCTGTTTTTT
TRBV6-6,TRBD2,TRBJ2-5,NA,CASSYSGLAVQETQYF,TGTGCCAGCAGTTACTCGGGACTAGCGGTTCAAGAGACCCAGTACTTC
TRBV19,NA,TRBJ2-1,NA,CASSMGPPWDEQFF,TGTGCCAGTAGTATGGGGCCCCCCTGGGATGAGCAGTTCTTC
TRBV6-5,NA,TRBJ2-1,NA,CASTWGLNQDEQFF,TGTGCCAGCACTTGGGGCCTGAATCAGGATGAGCAGTTCTTC
TRBV5-4,NA,TRBJ1-1,few,CASSFSRNNAEAFF,TGTGCCAGCAGCTTCTCCAGGAATAACGCTGAAGCTTTCTTT
TRBV5-1,TRBD2,TRBJ2-3,NA,CASSWGLVSDTQYF,TGCGCCAGCAGCTGGGGACTAGTGTCAGATACGCAGTATTTT